This T cell receptor beta chain is from a study of cytomegalovirus exposure and HLA in healthy donors. Overall study findings and caveats: A few CMV-associated chains proved CMV antigen-specific in vitro.

This clone was observed once. Its target is not known. V lost 5 bases, J lost 5 bases, and 18 bases lay in between. There are 15 residues in the CDR3. The germline CDR1 and CDR2 sequences are MNHEY and SMNVEV (reference sequence). The assay was immunoSEQ multiplex PCR, and TCRdb's table has in-frame clones only and misses some. The sample includes about 56,000 clones, 85% to 95% of them seen just once. The V call is TRBV27, the J call TRBJ1-2, with D possibly matching TRBD1 (6 bases). Sequencing was carried out using PBMCs. This receptor was obtained from a woman in her late teens or twenties in good health and CMV-seronegative. The CDR3 loop is CASSRRGGREYGYTF. CDR3 nucleotide sequence: TGTGCCAGCAGTCGCCGGGGGGGGCGAGAATATGGCTACACCTTC.